These 8 T cell receptor beta chains were all obtained from the same sample, sequenced in a study of blood T cell repertoires in COVID-19. Here immunoSEQ multiplex PCR was the method, and the copy in TCRdb shows in-frame clones only, minus some. The sample contains approximately 210,000 clones, just over 85% of which appear only once. The sequenced material came from peripheral blood. The receptor set was obtained from a man over 45 with COVID-19, enrolled during active disease.

This chain uses TRBV12-3 or TRBV12-4 with TRBJ2-2; D perhaps matches TRBD1 (5 bases). There are 13 residues in the CDR3. V lost 3 bases and J 7 bases, leaving 9 bases between the germline ends. DNA of the CDR3: TGTGCCAGCAGTTTTAATCAGGGCGGGGAGCTGTTTTTT. Protein sequence: CASSFNQGGELFF.

The genes are TRBV7-2 and TRBJ2-1; maybe TRBD2 (5 bases). This CDR3 has 13 amino acids. Trimming took off 9 bases at V and 3 bases at J, with 12 bases between the two ends. Germline V gene sequence: CDR1 SGHTA, CDR2 FQGNSA. The CDR3 bases are TGTGCCAGTACCTTGAGGGACTACAATGAGCAGTTCTTC. This translates into CASTLRDYNEQFF.

The chain joins TRBV7-8 to TRBJ2-7; D is perhaps TRBD2 (6 bases). V shed 5 bases and J shed 1 base, with 15 bases lying between them. The CDR3 runs to 15 residues. The V gene's germline CDR1 is SGHVS and CDR2 FQNEAQ. CDR3 amino acids: CASSHRAGSSYEQYF. The CDR3 coding sequence is TGTGCCAGCAGCCACCGAGCGGGCTCTTCCTACGAGCAGTACTTC. Full variable domain (rest looked up from reference TRBV7-8 and TRBJ2-7): GAGVSQSPRYKVAKRGQDVALRCDPISGHVSLFWYQQALGQGPEFLTYFQNEAQLDKSGLPSDRFFAERPEGSVSTLKIQRTQQEDSAVYLCASSHRAGSSYEQYFGPGTRLTVT.

This clone was seen just once. As DNA, the CDR3 is TGTGCCAGCTCACCCGGGACAGCTGGGGCCAACGTCCTGACTTTC. Encoded protein: CASSPGTAGANVLTF. V is TRBV18 and J is TRBJ2-6, with 7 bases aligning to TRBD1. Unmatched junction bases numbered 1, after V lost 3 bases and J lost 2 bases. Looked up from germline, CDR1 is KGHSH and CDR2 is LQKENI. The length of the CDR3 is 15 residues.

The rearrangement links TRBV12-1 to TRBJ1-1. TRBV12-1 is a documented pseudogene. The CDR3 spans 16 residues. The CDR3 region has the DNA TGTGCCAGCAGCGCCGGGACTTGGGGAATGAACACTGAAGCTTTCTTT. Translation: CASSAGTWGMNTEAFF.

The chain has TRBV5-4 and TRBJ2-3; the match to TRBD2 covers 10 bases. The germline gives CDR1 SGHNT, CDR2 YYREEE (reference sequence). V was pared by 3 bases and J by 1 base, with 5 bases of the junction left unmatched. The CDR3 has 16 amino acids. Here the CDR3 reads CASSSSGRGGTDTQYF. The CDR3 bases are TGTGCCAGCAGCTCTAGCGGGAGAGGGGGCACAGATACGCAGTATTTT. The full variable domain, with the rest looked up from reference TRBV5-4 and TRBJ2-3, is ETGVTQSPTHLIKTRGQQVTLRCSSQSGHNTVSWYQQALGQGPQFIFQYYREEENGRGNFPPRFSGLQFPNYSSELNVNALELDDSALYLCASSSSGRGGTDTQYFGPGTRLTVL.

This chain links TRBV5-1 with TRBJ1-1; 8 bases map to TRBD1. Germline V lookup: CDR1 SGHRS, CDR2 YFSETQ. The J segment lost 1 base and the V segment lost 4 bases, leaving 3 bases of the junction unmatched. This CDR3 is 14 amino acids long. This CDR3 is CASSKGQANTEAFF. CDR3 DNA: TGCGCCAGCAGCAAGGGACAGGCGAACACTGAAGCTTTCTTT.

The J gene is TRBJ2-7, the V gene TRBV6-2 or TRBV6-3; perhaps TRBD1 as D (6 bases). V was shortened by 6 bases and J by 2 bases, with 14 bases between the two germline ends. This CDR3 has 14 residues. Germline loops: CDR1 MNHEY, CDR2 SVGEGT. As DNA, the CDR3 is TGTGCCAGCAGCCACGACAGGCCGACCTACGAGCAGTACTTC. Its protein product is CASSHDRPTYEQYF.